This TCR beta chain was captured in a study of beta chain features in type 1 diabetes. The germline V and J ends were trimmed by 2 bases and 5 bases, with 15 bases remaining between them. CDR1 and CDR2 from the germline V gene are ENHRY and SYGVKD. The CDR3 spans 16 residues. Reverse transcribing all isolated RNA meant expressed TCRB transcripts were sequenced. Assay used: immunoSEQ multiplex PCR; TCRdb lists only in-frame clones, some missing. The repertoire holds about 660,000 clones, with around 15% as singletons. This clone turned up a few times. Its matching antigen is unknown. General study results and limits: Whether TCRB rearrangement is influenced by HLA type was left unresolved in this analysis. Moderate but significant shortening of TCRB CDR3s was recorded in all four CD4+ subsets from Type 1 diabetes patients.

The rearrangement joins TRBV10-3 to TRBJ1-4; perhaps TRBD1 as D (5 bases). The sequencing input was naive CD4+ T cells from blood. This TCR came from a young man with type 1 diabetes. The CDR3 sequence is CAISEGPGRSNEKLFF. The CDR3 DNA sequence: TGTGCCATCAGTGAGGGGCCGGGACGGTCAAATGAAAAACTGTTTTTT.